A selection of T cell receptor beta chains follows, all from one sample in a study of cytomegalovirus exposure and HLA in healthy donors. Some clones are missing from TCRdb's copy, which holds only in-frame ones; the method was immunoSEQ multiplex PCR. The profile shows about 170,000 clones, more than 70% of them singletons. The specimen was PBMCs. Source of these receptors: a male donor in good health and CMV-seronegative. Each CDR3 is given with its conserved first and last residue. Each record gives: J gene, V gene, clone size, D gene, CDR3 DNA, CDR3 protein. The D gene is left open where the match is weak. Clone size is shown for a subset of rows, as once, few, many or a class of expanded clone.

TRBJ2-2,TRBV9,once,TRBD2,TGTGCCAGCAACACCGGGACTACCAACACCGGGGAGCTGTTTTTT,CASNTGTTNTGELFF
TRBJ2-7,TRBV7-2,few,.,TGTGCCAGCAGCCTAAGACAGGGCGGGACCTACGAGCAGTACTTC,CASSLRQGGTYEQYF
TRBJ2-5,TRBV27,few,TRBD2,TGTGCCAGCAGTTCCCGACTAGCGGCCGACTGGGAGACCCAGTACTTC,CASSSRLAADWETQYF
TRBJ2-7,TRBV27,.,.,TGTGCCAGCAGACTTACTGCGGGGGCGCGGACCTACGAGCAGTACTTC,CASRLTAGARTYEQYF
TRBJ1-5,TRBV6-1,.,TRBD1,TGTGCCAGCACCCTGGACAGGGACGGCAATCAGCCCCAGCATTTT,CASTLDRDGNQPQHF
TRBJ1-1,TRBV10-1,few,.,TGCGCCAGCAGTGAGGATTTAGCGAGGACTGAAGCTTTCTTT,CASSEDLARTEAFF
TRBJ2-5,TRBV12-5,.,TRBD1,TGTGCTACCGCGCGGGACAGGGAAGAGACCCAGTACTTC,CATARDREETQYF
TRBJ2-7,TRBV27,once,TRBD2,TGTGCCAGCAGTTTATCGTCCCCGCCTAGCGGAGGCTCCTACGAGCAGTACTTC,CASSLSSPPSGGSYEQYF
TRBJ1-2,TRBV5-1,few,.,TGCGCCAGCAGCTTGGGGCAGGGGATTAACTATGGCTACACCTTC,CASSLGQGINYGYTF
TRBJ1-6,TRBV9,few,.,TGTGCCAGCAGCGTTTACTCGGGGGATAATTCACCCCTCCACTTT,CASSVYSGDNSPLHF
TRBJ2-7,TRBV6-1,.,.,TGTGCCAGCAGGACAGTATCCTACGAGCAGTACTTC,CASRTVSYEQYF
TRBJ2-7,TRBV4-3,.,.,TGCGCCAGCAGCCAGGGGGTCGGCAGGGGGGTCGAGCAGTACTTC,CASSQGVGRGVEQYF
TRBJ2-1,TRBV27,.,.,TGTGCCAGCAGTTTAAGATACGGTGAGCAGTTCTTC,CASSLRYGEQFF
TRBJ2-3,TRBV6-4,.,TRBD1,TGTGCCAGCAGGGAGGACAGGGCCACAGATACGCAGTATTTT,CASREDRATDTQYF
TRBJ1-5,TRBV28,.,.,TGTGCCAGCAGTCGAAGACAGGTCCTCCATTTT,CASSRRQVLHF
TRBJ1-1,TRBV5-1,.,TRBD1,TGCGCCAGCAGCTTGCCCGACAGGGGGAACACTGAAGCTTTCTTT,CASSLPDRGNTEAFF
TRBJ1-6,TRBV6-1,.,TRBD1,TGTGCCAGCAGTGCCGCGGGACAGGGGTTAGGGTCACCCCTCCACTTT,CASSAAGQGLGSPLHF
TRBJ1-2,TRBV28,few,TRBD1,TGTGCCAGCAGCACACGACAGGGGGACAAGTTTAACTATGGCTACACCTTC,CASSTRQGDKFNYGYTF
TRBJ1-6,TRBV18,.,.,TGTGCCAGCTCACTCGGGTTGATTAATAATTCACCCCTCCACTTT,CASSLGLINNSPLHF
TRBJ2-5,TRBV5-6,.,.,TGTGCCAGCAGCTCGGCGGGAATGATGGTGACCCAGTACTTC,CASSSAGMMVTQYF
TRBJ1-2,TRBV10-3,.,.,TGTGCCATAAACGCCGGGACTGATTATGGCTACACCTTC,CAINAGTDYGYTF
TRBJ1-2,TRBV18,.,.,TGTGCCAGCTCACCTCCGGGGGGCTGGTACTACACCTTC,CASSPPGGWYYTF
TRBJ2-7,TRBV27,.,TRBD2,TGTGCCAGCAGTTTGAGGGCGGGAGGGCTCCCCTACGAGCAGTACTTC,CASSLRAGGLPYEQYF
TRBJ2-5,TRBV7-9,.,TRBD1,TGTTCCAGCACCCTCTCCCAGGGGGAAGAGACCCAGTACTTC,CSSTLSQGEETQYF
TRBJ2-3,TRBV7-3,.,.,TGTGCCAGCAGCTCCCGGACTGCAGATACGCAGTATTTT,CASSSRTADTQYF
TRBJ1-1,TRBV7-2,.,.,TGTGCCAGCAGCTTAGGGGGGGGGATGAACACTGAAGCTTTCTTT,CASSLGGGMNTEAFF
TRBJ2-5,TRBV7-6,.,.,TGTGCCAGCAGCTCCGGGACAAATAAGGAGACCCAGTACTTC,CASSSGTNKETQYF
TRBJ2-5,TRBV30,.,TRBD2,TGTGCCTGGAGGGGGGGAGCGGGAGGAGAGACCCAGTACTTC,CAWRGGAGGETQYF
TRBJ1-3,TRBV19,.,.,TGTGCCAGTAGTCCGTTCACAGGGTTCACCATATATTTT,CASSPFTGFTIYF